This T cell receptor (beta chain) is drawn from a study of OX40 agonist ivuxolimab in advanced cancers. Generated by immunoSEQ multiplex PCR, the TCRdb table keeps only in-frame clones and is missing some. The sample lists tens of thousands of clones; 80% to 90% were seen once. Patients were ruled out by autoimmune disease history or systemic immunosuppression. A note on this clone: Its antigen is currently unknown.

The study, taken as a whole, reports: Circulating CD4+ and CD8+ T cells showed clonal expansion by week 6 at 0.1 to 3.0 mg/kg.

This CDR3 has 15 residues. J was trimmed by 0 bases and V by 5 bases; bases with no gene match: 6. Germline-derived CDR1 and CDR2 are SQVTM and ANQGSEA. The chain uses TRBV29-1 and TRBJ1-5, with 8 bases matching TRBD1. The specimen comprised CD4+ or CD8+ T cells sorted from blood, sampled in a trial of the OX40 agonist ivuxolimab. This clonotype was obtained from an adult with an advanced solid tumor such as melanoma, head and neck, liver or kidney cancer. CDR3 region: CSVQGAAGSNQPQHF. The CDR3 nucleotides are TGCAGCGTTCAGGGGGCGGCGGGTAGCAATCAGCCCCAGCATTTT.